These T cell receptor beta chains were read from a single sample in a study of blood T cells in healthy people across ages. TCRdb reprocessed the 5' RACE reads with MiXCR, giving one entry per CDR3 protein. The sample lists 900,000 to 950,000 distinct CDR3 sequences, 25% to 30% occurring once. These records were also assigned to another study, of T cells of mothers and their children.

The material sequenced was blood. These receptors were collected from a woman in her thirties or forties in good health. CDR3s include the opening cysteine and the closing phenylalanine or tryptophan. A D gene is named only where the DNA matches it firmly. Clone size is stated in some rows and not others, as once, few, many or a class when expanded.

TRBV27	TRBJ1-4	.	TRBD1	TGTGCCAGCAGTTCAATTCAGGGGGGAGGTGAAAAACTGTTTTTT	CASSSIQGGGEKLFF
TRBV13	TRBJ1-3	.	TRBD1	TGTGCCAGCAGCCCCGACCCAGGGGGAGGAAACACCATATATTTT	CASSPDPGGGNTIYF
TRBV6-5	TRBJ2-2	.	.	TGTGCCAGCAGTTACTTGTCCAACACCGGGGAGCTGTTTTTT	CASSYLSNTGELFF
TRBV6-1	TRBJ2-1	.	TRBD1	TGTGCCAGCAGGAGCGCCCGGGACAGGGTCAACAATGAGCAGTTCTTC	CASRSARDRVNNEQFF
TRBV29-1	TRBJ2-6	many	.	TGCAGCGTTCCCGGACTTAGCTCTGGGGCCAACGCCCTGACTTTC	CSVPGLSSGANALTF
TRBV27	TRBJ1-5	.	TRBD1	TGTGCCAGCAGTGAACAGGGGATGGGCAATCAGCCCCAGCATTTT	CASSEQGMGNQPQHF
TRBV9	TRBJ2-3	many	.	TGTGCCAGCAGCGCAACAACTTATACAGATACGCAGTATTTT	CASSATTYTDTQYF
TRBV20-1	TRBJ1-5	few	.	TGCAGTGCTAGCGCAGGCGGGCAGGGCTTTAGCAATCAGCCCCAGCATTTT	CSASAGGQGFSNQPQHF
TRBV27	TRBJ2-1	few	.	TGTGCCAGCCGGCCGTGGTCCTACAATGAGCAGTTCTTC	CASRPWSYNEQFF
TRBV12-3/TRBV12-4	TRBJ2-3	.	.	TGTGCCAGCAGCTTACAGGGCGGATCTAACACAGATACGCAGTATTTT	CASSLQGGSNTDTQYF
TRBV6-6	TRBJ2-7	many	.	TGTGCCAGCAGTTACTCGAAAGAGGAGCAGTACTTC	CASSYSKEEQYF
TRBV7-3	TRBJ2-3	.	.	TGTGCCAGCAGCTTAGGATCTCCCCAGACAGATTCGCAGTATTTT	CASSLGSPQTDSQYF
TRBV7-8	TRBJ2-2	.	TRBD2	TGTGCCAGCAGCGGACTAGCGGGGGTCACGAACACCGGGGAGCTGTTTTTT	CASSGLAGVTNTGELFF
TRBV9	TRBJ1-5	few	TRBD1	TGTGCCAGCAGCGACCGGGACAGCCTAACGTTCGCCAATCAGCCCCAGCATTTT	CASSDRDSLTFANQPQHF
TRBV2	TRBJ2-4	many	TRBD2	TGTGCCAGCGGGGAAAGCGGGGGACTAGCCAAAAACATTCAGTACTTC	CASGESGGLAKNIQYF
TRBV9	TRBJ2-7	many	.	TGTGCCAGCAGCATATCCGGGACCGAGACCTACGAGCAGTACTTC	CASSISGTETYEQYF